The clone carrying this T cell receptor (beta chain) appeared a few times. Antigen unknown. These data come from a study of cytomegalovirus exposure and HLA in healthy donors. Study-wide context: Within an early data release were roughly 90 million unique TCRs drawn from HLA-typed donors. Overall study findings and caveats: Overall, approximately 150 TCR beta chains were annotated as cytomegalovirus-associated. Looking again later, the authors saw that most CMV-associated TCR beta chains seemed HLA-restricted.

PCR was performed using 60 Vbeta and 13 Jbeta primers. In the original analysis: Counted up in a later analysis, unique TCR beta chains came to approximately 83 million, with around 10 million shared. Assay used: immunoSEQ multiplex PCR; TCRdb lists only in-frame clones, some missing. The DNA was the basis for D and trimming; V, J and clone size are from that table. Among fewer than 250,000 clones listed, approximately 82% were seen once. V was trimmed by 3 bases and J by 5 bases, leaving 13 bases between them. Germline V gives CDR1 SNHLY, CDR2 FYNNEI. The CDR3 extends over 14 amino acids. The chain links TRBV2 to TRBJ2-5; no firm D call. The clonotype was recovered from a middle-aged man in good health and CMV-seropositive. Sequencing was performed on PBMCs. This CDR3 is CASSDSRQPETQYF. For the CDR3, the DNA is TGTGCCAGCAGTGATTCCAGGCAGCCTGAGACCCAGTACTTC.